Listed here are 29 T cell receptor beta chains from one sample, sequenced in a study of blood T cell repertoires in COVID-19. Sequencing used immunoSEQ multiplex PCR; TCRdb keeps in-frame clones, though not all of them. Of some 260,000 clones detected, over 70% appear once; the ten largest clones hold roughly 10%. The source material was peripheral blood. The origin of the receptors is a woman in her seventies with COVID-19, enrolled during active disease.

The chain recombines TRBV27 with TRBJ1-1, with D maybe TRBD1 (5 bases). The germline V gene has CDR1 MNHEY and CDR2 SMNVEV (reference sequence). V was trimmed by 3 bases and J by 2 bases, leaving 19 bases between them. The CDR3 has 17 residues. The chain's CDR3 is CASSLQGSSWKNTEAFF. In DNA form, the CDR3 reads TGTGCCAGCAGTTTGCAGGGATCATCCTGGAAAAACACTGAAGCTTTCTTT.

This clone was detected a few times. The genes are TRBV3-1 (or the pseudogene TRBV3-2) and TRBJ1-1; D ambiguous. V was clipped by 5 bases and J by 2 bases, with 9 bases between them. Per germline, CDR1 LGHDT and CDR2 YNNKEL (reference sequence). The CDR3 spans 13 residues. The CDR3 reads CASSKTVNTEAFF. In DNA form, the CDR3 reads TGTGCCAGCAGCAAAACAGTAAACACTGAAGCTTTCTTT.

This chain joins TRBV19 and TRBJ1-5; a weak D match, TRBD1 (5 bases). V lost 11 bases and J 3 bases, leaving 11 bases between the germline ends. The CDR3 is made up of 12 amino acids. CDR1 and CDR2 from the germline V gene are LNHDA and SQIVND (reference sequence). This chain's CDR3 is CASGGFNQPQHF. In nucleotides, the CDR3 is TGTGCCTCCGGGGGATTCAATCAGCCCCAGCATTTT.

DNA for the CDR3: TGTGCCAGCTCACGTTCCCTCGCAGAGAACACTGAAGCTTTCTTT. This encodes CASSRSLAENTEAFF. The genes are TRBV18 and TRBJ1-1; D gene ambiguous. V dropped 4 bases and J dropped 1 base, with 13 bases sitting between them. Germline CDR1 is KGHSH and CDR2 is LQKENI. This CDR3 spans 15 amino acids.

The chain links TRBV10-3 to TRBJ1-1, with 9 bases aligning to TRBD1. This CDR3 is 13 amino acids long. The germline gives CDR1 ENHRY, CDR2 SYGVKD. Trimming at V came to 6 bases and at J to 5 bases, leaving 4 bases not matched to a gene. The CDR3 reads CAIRRDRETEAFF. The CDR3 DNA reads TGTGCCATCAGGAGGGACAGGGAAACTGAAGCTTTCTTT.

This rearrangement joins TRBV5-4 to TRBJ2-7; D ambiguous. Trimming stripped 2 bases from V and 2 bases from J, with 14 bases between. This CDR3 has 15 residues. Germline values: CDR1 SGHNT, CDR2 YYREEE (reference sequence). For the CDR3, the DNA is TGTGCCAGCAGCTTAGATTCTAACTTTCCCTACGAGCAGTACTTC. It specifies CASSLDSNFPYEQYF.

The gene calls are TRBV19 and TRBJ2-1; 9 bases agree with TRBD2. V lost 0 bases and J lost 4; bases outside the gene matches: 7. CDR3 length equals 17 residues. Per the germline V gene, CDR1 is LNHDA and CDR2 is SQIVND (reference sequence). This CDR3 is CASSIDPSGIRYNEQFF. The DNA for the CDR3 is TGTGCCAGTAGTATAGATCCTAGCGGGATTCGGTACAATGAGCAGTTCTTC.

The V call is TRBV3-1 (or the pseudogene TRBV3-2), the J call TRBJ1-2; maybe TRBD1 (6 bases). CDR1 is LGHDT, CDR2 YNNKEL, per germline (reference sequence). The CDR3 is made up of 17 amino acids. With 3 bases removed from V and 8 bases from J, the gap between germline ends came to 25 bases. The CDR3 DNA follows: TGTGCCAGCAGCCATGGGACGGGGACACGGGGGGCGCAGGGCTACACCTTC. Protein sequence: CASSHGTGTRGAQGYTF.

The chain has TRBV28 and TRBJ2-5, with TRBD2 matching over 10 bases. CDR3 length: 17 residues. V lost 5 bases to trimming and J lost 4 bases; unmatched junction nucleotides: 13. Germline V gene data show CDR1 as MDHEN and CDR2 as SYDVKM. CDR3 DNA sequence: TGTGCCAGCAGTCCCCAGAAGCGGGAGGGTTCGGGAGAGACCCAGTACTTC. It codes for CASSPQKREGSGETQYF.

This chain uses TRBV2 with TRBJ1-3; TRBD1 matches at 8 bases. CDR1 and CDR2 (germline): SNHLY, FYNNEI. The V segment lost 5 bases and the J segment 4 bases; nucleotides outside the gene matches: 4. CDR3 length equals 14 residues. CDR3 loop: CASSLQGAGNTIYF. The CDR3 coding sequence is TGTGCCAGCAGTCTCCAGGGGGCGGGAAACACCATATATTTT.

The chain combines TRBV3-1 (or the pseudogene TRBV3-2) with TRBJ2-3; D perhaps matches TRBD1 (6 bases). With 6 bases removed from V and 0 bases from J, the gap between germline ends came to 10 bases. Germline loops: CDR1 LGHDT, CDR2 YNNKEL (reference sequence). The CDR3 extends over 14 amino acids. CDR3 amino acids: CASSRTESTDTQYF. In DNA form, the CDR3 reads TGTGCCAGCAGTCGGACAGAGAGCACAGATACGCAGTATTTT.

The rearrangement uses TRBV3-1 (or the pseudogene TRBV3-2) and TRBJ2-1; D might be TRBD1 (5 bases). The CDR3 spans 17 residues. V lost 1 base and J 4 bases, leaving 17 bases between the germline ends. Germline V gene sequence: CDR1 LGHDT, CDR2 YNNKEL (reference sequence). CDR3 sequence (DNA): TGTGCCAGCAGCCAAGGAGTCTTGACAGTCGATTACAATGAGCAGTTCTTC. It is translated as CASSQGVLTVDYNEQFF.

The V call is TRBV7-2, the J call TRBJ2-2; 12 bases map to TRBD2. V lost 4 bases and J lost 6; bases outside the gene matches: 6. The CDR3 totals 16 residues. The germline CDR1 and CDR2 sequences are SGHTA and FQGNSA. Written as DNA, the CDR3 is TGTGCCAGCAGCTCCTGGCTAGCGGGAGGGCCCGGGGAGCTGTTTTTT. Translation gives CASSSWLAGGPGELFF.

This chain links TRBV6-6 with TRBJ1-3, with TRBD1 matching 9 bases. This CDR3 has 17 residues. The ends lost 5 bases at V and 2 bases at J; junction bases unmatched: 10. CDR1 and CDR2 (germline): MNHNY, SVGAGI (reference sequence). The CDR3 protein is CASSHTSQGATGNTIYF. The CDR3 DNA follows: TGTGCCAGCAGTCACACGTCACAGGGGGCCACTGGAAACACCATATATTTT.

The rearrangement uses TRBV19 and TRBJ1-2; unclear D gene. The CDR3 contains 12 residues. V dropped 7 bases and J dropped 6 bases, with 12 bases sitting between them. Germline CDR1 LNHDA, CDR2 SQIVND (reference sequence). CDR3 coding DNA: TGTGCCAGTACCACTACTATGAATGGCTACACCTTC. It translates to CASTTTMNGYTF.

The rearrangement joins TRBV5-5 to TRBJ1-1; D unclear. V was trimmed by 3 bases and J by 1 base, leaving 10 bases between them. The CDR3 is made up of 14 amino acids. CDR1 is SGHKS and CDR2 is YYEKEE in the germline V gene (reference sequence). The DNA for the CDR3 is TGTGCCAGCAGCTCCAGCGGGCAGAACACTGAAGCTTTCTTT. It encodes CASSSSGQNTEAFF.

The chain combines TRBV4-2 with TRBJ2-2, with 7 bases that match TRBD2. Germline CDR1 and CDR2: LGHNA and YNFKEQ. V lost 1 base, J lost 4 bases, and 3 bases stayed unmatched. The CDR3 loop spans 15 amino acids. In nucleotides, the CDR3 is TGTGCCAGCAGCCAAGTCGGGGGGAGCACCGGGGAGCTGTTTTTT. Its translation: CASSQVGGSTGELFF.

The rearrangement joins TRBV7-2 to TRBJ1-5, with D possibly being TRBD1 (5 bases). The V end was cut by 1 base, the J end by 6 bases, with 10 bases between. This CDR3 comprises 14 residues. Germline lookup yields CDR1 SGHTA and CDR2 FQGNSA. CDR3 DNA sequence: TGTGCCAGCAGCTTAGTAAGGGGTGGTCAGCCCCAGCATTTT. Amino acid sequence: CASSLVRGGQPQHF.

The V gene is TRBV3-1 (or the pseudogene TRBV3-2), the J gene TRBJ1-3, with no clear D. Germline CDR1 LGHDT, CDR2 YNNKEL (reference sequence). The V and J ends lost 1 base and 13 bases respectively, with 11 bases between them. The CDR3 length is 12 residues. This CDR3 reads CASSQGLQIIYF. The CDR3 region has the DNA TGTGCCAGCAGCCAAGGCCTACAGATTATATATTTT.

The rearrangement links TRBV30 to TRBJ2-1; TRBD2 might be the D (6 bases). CDR1 and CDR2 (germline): GTSNPN, SVGIG (reference sequence). Trimming took off 3 bases at V and 0 bases at J, with 9 bases between the two ends. This CDR3 region has 14 residues. CDR3 amino acids: CAWRLASSYNEQFF. CDR3 DNA: TGTGCCTGGAGGCTAGCGAGCTCCTACAATGAGCAGTTCTTC.

The chain carries TRBV3-1 (or the pseudogene TRBV3-2) and TRBJ2-3; tentatively, D is TRBD2 (5 bases). CDR3 length equals 18 residues. Germline values: CDR1 LGHDT, CDR2 YNNKEL (reference sequence). Trimming removed 1 base at V and 5 bases at J, with 22 bases between. Written as DNA, the CDR3 is TGTGCCAGCAGCCAAGGGAGCGGCGGAACTTACTTTAGAGATACGCAGTATTTT. This codes for CASSQGSGGTYFRDTQYF.

The chain recombines TRBV29-1 with TRBJ1-3, with no clear D. The CDR3 has 14 residues. V lost 6 bases, J lost 2 bases, and 14 bases lay in between. Germline CDR1 SQVTM, CDR2 ANQGSEA. CDR3 coding DNA: TGCAGCGTGTGGTCGGGGTTTACTGGAAACACCATATATTTT. Its protein product is CSVWSGFTGNTIYF.

The V call is TRBV27, the J call TRBJ2-7; possibly TRBD2 for D (6 bases). The V gene's germline CDR1 is MNHEY and CDR2 SMNVEV (reference sequence). CDR3 length equals 12 residues. V shed 3 bases and J shed 6 bases, with 9 bases lying between them. The CDR3 region is CASSFVGGEQYF. As DNA, the CDR3 is TGTGCCAGCAGTTTCGTCGGGGGCGAGCAGTACTTC.

The rearrangement links TRBV30 to TRBJ1-6; D not resolved. This CDR3 has 15 residues. Deletions cut 2 bases from V and 2 bases from J, with 10 bases between. The germline V gene has CDR1 GTSNPN and CDR2 SVGIG (reference sequence). This CDR3 reads CAWSLKETYNSPLHF. The CDR3 DNA reads as TGTGCCTGGAGTTTGAAGGAGACCTATAATTCACCCCTCCACTTT.

As DNA, the CDR3 is TGTGCCAGTAGTATTTACAGCCAGCCCCAGCATTTT. It yields the protein CASSIYSQPQHF. The chain carries TRBV19 and TRBJ1-5; D uncertain. The CDR3 is 12 amino acids. Germline lookup yields CDR1 LNHDA and CDR2 SQIVND (reference sequence). The V end was cut by 3 bases, the J end by 7 bases, with 7 bases between.

The CDR3 DNA reads TGTGCCAGCAGCTTCTCGAACACTGAAGCTTTCTTT. This translates into CASSFSNTEAFF. V is TRBV7-9 and J is TRBJ1-1; D call uncertain. CDR3 length: 12 amino acids. Germline V CDR1 and CDR2: SEHNR, FQNEAQ (reference sequence). Trimming shortened V by 3 bases and J by 1 base, and 3 bases separated the two germline ends. The whole variable domain, remainder taken from reference TRBV7-9 and TRBJ1-1, is DTGVSQNPRHKITKRGQNVTFRCDPISEHNRLYWYRQTLGQGPEFLTYFQNEAQLEKSRLLSDRFSAERPKGSFSTLEIQRTEQGDSAMYLCASSFSNTEAFFGQGTRLTVV.

CDR3 residues: CASSLLGGRGTGELFF. CDR3 sequence (DNA): TGTGCCAGCAGCCTCTTGGGGGGGCGGGGCACCGGGGAGCTGTTTTTT. The gene calls are TRBV7-8 and TRBJ2-2, with a tentative D call TRBD2 (7 bases). V was clipped by 5 bases and J by 4 bases, with 17 bases between them. Per germline, CDR1 SGHVS and CDR2 FQNEAQ. The CDR3 sequence is 16 residues long.

The rearrangement joins TRBV5-4 to TRBJ1-2, with 7 bases that match TRBD1. V lost 4 bases, J lost 8 bases, and 11 bases stayed unmatched. Germline V gene sequence: CDR1 SGHNT, CDR2 YYREEE (reference sequence). The CDR3 runs 14 residues. CDR3 in amino acids: CASSHPDRARGYTF. DNA for the CDR3: TGTGCCAGCAGCCATCCAGACAGGGCAAGAGGCTACACCTTC.

The chain couples TRBV6-2 or TRBV6-3 to TRBJ2-7; D unresolved. V was pared by 2 bases and J by 6 bases, with 8 bases between. This CDR3 is built from 12 residues. CDR1 is MNHEY and CDR2 is SVGEGT in the germline V gene. In nucleotides, the CDR3 is TGTGCCAGCAGTTACAGAGTCGTCGAGCAGTACTTC. Translation gives CASSYRVVEQYF.